The T cell receptor (beta chain) described here comes from a study of PD-1 blockade in classical Hodgkin lymphoma. The V gene's germline CDR1 is MNHEY and CDR2 SMNVEV (reference sequence). Trimming took 1 base from V and 4 from J; bases not matched to a gene: 9. This CDR3 spans 16 amino acids. About this clone: Its antigen is not identified.

Study-wide findings and caveats: Healthy donors reportedly exceeded newly diagnosed patients in baseline TCR diversity. A significant rise in TCR diversity was seen by C4D1 for CD4+ cells but not for CD8+ cells.

The sample's time point: cycle 4 day 1 (C4D1), after about 6 weeks of nivolumab. There was relapse after autologous stem cell transplantation in every patient, and there was variation in brentuximab vedotin exposure. This table comes from immunoSEQ multiplex PCR, and its TCRdb copy is limited to in-frame clones, with some not included. The top ten clones hold 5% to 7.5% of a sample with 20,000 or so clones, under 90% of them seen once. The J gene is TRBJ1-1, the V gene TRBV27, with 7 bases that match TRBD1. This TCR was sampled from a human donor with classical Hodgkin lymphoma. The input for sequencing was peripheral blood mononuclear cells (PBMCs), taken before the fourth cycle of nivolumab. The CDR3 region is CASSLFFTGVSTEAFF. The DNA of the CDR3 is TGTGCCAGCAGTTTATTCTTTACAGGGGTATCCACTGAAGCTTTCTTT.